The next 10 T cell receptor beta chains were all read from a single sample in a study of vaccination effects on CD4 cells after COVID-19. In the ViraFEST assay, antigen-specific CD4+ clonotypes were identified by expansion after peptide-pool stimulation. Following an approximately eleven-day culture, CD4+ T cells were purified. Vaccinated recipients, who were negative for nucleocapsid antibodies, had no history of SARS-CoV-2 infection. The data were produced by immunoSEQ multiplex PCR, yet TCRdb's version contains in-frame clones alone and is incomplete. Found here are about 38,000 clones, around 67% of them singletons; the top ten hold approximately 22%. Antigens of these TCRs are unknown. The sample in question was CD4+ T cells from PBMCs cultured with SARS-CoV-2 spike peptides, obtained before COVID-19 vaccination. These receptors were obtained from a human donor who received a COVID-19 vaccine.

In this sample, this clone turned up a few times. The rearrangement uses TRBV29-1 and TRBJ2-1; 7 bases match TRBD2. Germline CDR1 reads SQVTM; CDR2 reads ANQGSEA. V lost 7 bases, J lost 6 bases, and 15 bases stayed unmatched. This CDR3 spans 15 amino acids. Written as DNA, the CDR3 is TGCAGCGGGGCCCTACTAGCGATGAGGGGCAATGAGCAGTTCTTC. Its translation is CSGALLAMRGNEQFF.

The rearrangement uses TRBV5-5 and TRBJ1-4; the match to TRBD1 covers 7 bases. V was clipped by 0 bases and J by 8 bases; unmatched bases: 13. This CDR3 has 17 amino acids. Per the germline V gene, CDR1 is SGHKS and CDR2 is YYEKEE (reference sequence). As DNA, the CDR3 is TGTGCCAGCAGCTTGGTGGCCTCACTAGCGGGACAGGAAAAACTGTTTTTT. Amino acid sequence: CASSLVASLAGQEKLFF. The full variable domain, rest sourced from reference TRBV5-5 and TRBJ1-4, is DAGVTQSPTHLIKTRGQQVTLRCSPISGHKSVSWYQQVLGQGPQFIFQYYEKEERGRGNFPDRFSARQFPNYSSELNVNALLLGDSALYLCASSLVASLAGQEKLFFGSGTQLSVL.

The genes are TRBV7-2 and TRBJ2-7; D uncertain. This CDR3 has 14 residues. CDR1 SGHTA and CDR2 FQGNSA come from the germline V gene. V dropped 1 base and J dropped 7 bases, with 14 bases sitting between them. The CDR3 DNA follows: TGTGCCAGCAGCTTAGAGGCACTCGCCGTTGAGCAGTACTTC. Protein: CASSLEALAVEQYF.

The V gene is TRBV5-1, the J gene TRBJ1-1; a weak D match, TRBD1 (5 bases). Trimming removed 3 bases at V and 0 bases at J, with 9 bases between. The CDR3 runs 14 residues. Germline CDR1 and CDR2: SGHRS and YFSETQ. The CDR3 coding sequence is TGCGCCAGCAGCTCCGACAGCATGAACACTGAAGCTTTCTTT. This encodes CASSSDSMNTEAFF.

The chain is built from TRBV3-1 (or the pseudogene TRBV3-2) and TRBJ2-5, with 12 bases that match TRBD1. This CDR3 spans 15 amino acids. Germline trimming cut 3 bases from V and 5 bases from J; bases unmatched to any gene: 4. The V gene's germline CDR1 is LGHDT and CDR2 YNNKEL (reference sequence). CDR3 sequence reads: CASSHWDRGPETQYF. CDR3 nucleotide sequence: TGTGCCAGCAGCCATTGGGACAGGGGGCCGGAGACCCAGTACTTC.

In its sample, this clone was seen once. V is TRBV30 and J is TRBJ1-3; no clear D gene. The CDR3 extends over 16 amino acids. V was shortened by 5 bases and J by 6 bases, with 23 bases between the two germline ends. Germline V gene data show CDR1 as GTSNPN and CDR2 as SVGIG (reference sequence). CDR3 DNA sequence: TGTGCCTGGCTTCCCCCCACGGGCCATGGGATAAACACCATATATTTT. The encoded protein is CAWLPPTGHGINTIYF.

V usage is TRBV30 and J usage is TRBJ2-3; D not resolved. Trimming stripped 0 bases from V and 4 bases from J, with 8 bases between. Germline V lookup: CDR1 GTSNPN, CDR2 SVGIG (reference sequence). CDR3 length equals 13 residues. The CDR3 region is CAWSVLIADTQYF. CDR3 nucleotide sequence: TGTGCCTGGAGTGTACTGATAGCAGATACGCAGTATTTT.

This clone appeared a few times. The chain couples TRBV10-3 to TRBJ1-4; 7 bases map to TRBD1. This CDR3 spans 13 amino acids. Per germline, CDR1 ENHRY and CDR2 SYGVKD. With 8 bases clipped from V and 3 bases from J, the junction kept 3 bases outside the gene matches. The CDR3 nucleotides read TGTGCCATCCGACAGGGCTCTAATGAAAAACTGTTTTTT. It translates to CAIRQGSNEKLFF.

The J gene is TRBJ1-2, the V gene TRBV7-2, with a tentative D call TRBD1 (6 bases). The length of the CDR3 is 16 residues. Germline V gene data show CDR1 as SGHTA and CDR2 as FQGNSA. The ends were cut back, 2 bases at V and 2 bases at J, with 15 bases in the middle. The DNA for the CDR3 is TGTGCCAGCAGCTTATCCGTGGCAGGGGCGAACTATGGCTACACCTTC. It is translated as CASSLSVAGANYGYTF.

The rearrangement uses TRBV23-1 and TRBJ2-3; D possibly corresponds to TRBD2 (5 bases). Being an ORF, TRBV23-1 has a function that is uncertain. The CDR3 sequence is 14 residues long. V lost 1 base to trimming and J lost 1 base, with 6 bases between them. The CDR3 reads CASSQWRGTDTQYF. The CDR3 coding sequence is TGCGCCAGCAGTCAATGGCGGGGCACAGATACGCAGTATTTT.